This entry lists 17 T cell receptor beta chains sequenced from one sample in a study of post-analysis software for immune sequencing data. Unique molecular identifiers tagged the TCR beta cDNA libraries. Via MiXCR, TCRdb re-called the PCR reads, giving one row per CDR3 protein. In the table there are 750,000 to 950,000 distinct CDR3 sequences, about 43% of which are singletons. Findings of the study overall: Controls had lower frequencies than patients of four or five TRBV segments, which included TRBV5-6, TRBV5-1 and TRBV20-1.

Antigens for these TCRs are unknown. Sequencing was carried out using blood. The source of these receptors is a girl between 10 and 17 years old with multiple sclerosis.

The rearrangement links TRBV19 to TRBJ2-7, with D uncertain. V dropped 4 bases and J dropped 3 bases, with 16 bases sitting between them. The CDR3 contains 15 residues. From germline, CDR1 is LNHDA and CDR2 SQIVND (reference sequence). This chain's CDR3 is CASSKDPSTVYEQYF. CDR3 nucleotide sequence: TGTGCCAGTAGTAAGGACCCGTCGACGGTCTACGAGCAGTACTTC.

The chain's CDR3 is CASSFGLGDTQYF. The DNA for the CDR3 is TGTGCCAGCAGCTTCGGTTTGGGAGATACGCAGTATTTT. This chain joins TRBV11-1 and TRBJ2-3; no definite D call. The CDR3 contains 13 residues. Trimming removed 3 bases at V and 5 bases at J, with 9 bases between. The V gene's germline CDR1 is SGHAT and CDR2 FQDESV (reference sequence).

In its sample, this clonotype was seen a few times. CDR3: CASSPRGDRGNYGYTF. In nucleotides, the CDR3 is TGTGCCAGCAGTCCCCGGGGAGACAGGGGGAACTATGGCTACACCTTC. The rearrangement uses TRBV6-1 and TRBJ1-2, with TRBD1 identical over 9 bases. The CDR3 is made up of 16 amino acids. Germline CDR1 MNHNS, CDR2 SASEGT. The junction had 9 bases not matched to a gene; V was cut back by 5 bases and J by 2 bases.

The chain employs TRBV5-6 and TRBJ2-5; 7 bases map to TRBD1. The CDR3 length is 16 residues. Germline assignment: CDR1 SGHDT and CDR2 YYEEEE. V dropped 0 bases and J dropped 2; count of bases not matched to a gene: 7. This CDR3 is CASSLELGTEQETQYF. For the CDR3, the DNA is TGTGCCAGCAGCTTGGAACTCGGGACAGAACAAGAGACCCAGTACTTC.

V is TRBV7-9 and J is TRBJ1-2; D perhaps matches TRBD1 (5 bases). The germline CDR1 and CDR2 sequences are SEHNR and FQNEAQ (reference sequence). The CDR3 covers 14 residues. Trimming removed 1 base at V and 7 bases at J, with 13 bases between. The CDR3 coding sequence is TGTGCCAGCAGCTTAGTGGCAGGGAAGAGTGGCTACACCTTC. It codes for CASSLVAGKSGYTF. Complete variable domain (other parts from reference TRBV7-9 and TRBJ1-2): DTGVSQNPRHKITKRGQNVTFRCDPISEHNRLYWYRQTLGQGPEFLTYFQNEAQLEKSRLLSDRFSAERPKGSFSTLEIQRTEQGDSAMYLCASSLVAGKSGYTFGSGTRLTVV.

Only one count was recorded for this clonotype. At one end, the junction sequence differs from germline, possibly due to a read error. The rearrangement joins TRBV3-1 to TRBJ2-1, with no clear D. Germline-derived CDR1 and CDR2 are LGHDT and YNNKEL (reference sequence). The CDR3 runs 15 residues. Written as DNA, the CDR3 is TGTGCCAGCAGCCAAGATGGTTCTAGGAACAATGGGCAGTTCTTC. It specifies CASSQDGSRNNGQFF.

The gene calls are TRBV20-1 and TRBJ2-1; the D is unclear. V lost 3 bases, J lost 9 bases, and 6 bases lay in between. The CDR3 consists of 10 residues. Germline lookup yields CDR1 DFQATT and CDR2 SNEGSKA (reference sequence). Here the CDR3 DNA reads TGCAGTGCTAGTAAACCTGAGCAGTTCTTC. It yields the protein CSASKPEQFF.

The chain has TRBV6-5 and TRBJ2-1; D gene ambiguous. Germline-derived CDR1 and CDR2 are MNHEY and SVGAGI. The V and J ends lost 5 bases and 9 bases respectively, with 11 bases between them. The CDR3 consists of 12 residues. The DNA of the CDR3 is TGTGCCAGCAGTAACAATTTTGGTGAGCAGTTCTTC. Translating gives CASSNNFGEQFF.

This clonotype was detected many times. The rearrangement joins TRBV29-1 to TRBJ2-3, with D unresolved. Germline CDR1 is SQVTM and CDR2 is ANQGSEA. CDR3 length equals 12 residues. V was clipped by 4 bases and J by 6 bases, with 11 bases between them. For the CDR3, the DNA is TGCAGCGTTGTCAGTTGGGCGGATACGCAGTATTTT. Protein product: CSVVSWADTQYF.

The V call is TRBV12-3 or TRBV12-4, the J call TRBJ1-1, with a weak D call TRBD1 (5 bases). The CDR3 is 14 residues long. The germline V and J ends were trimmed by 6 bases and 6 bases, with 17 bases remaining between them. CDR3 sequence (DNA): TGTGCCAGCAGCTCTGACCGGGGCGGGCCTGAAGCTTTCTTT. The encoded protein is CASSSDRGGPEAFF.

This chain uses TRBV6-1 with TRBJ2-1; TRBD1 aligns across 7 bases. Germline CDR1 reads MNHNS; CDR2 reads SASEGT. The CDR3 runs 19 residues. V lost 1 base, J lost 7 bases, and 19 bases stayed unmatched. The CDR3 sequence: CASSEVFGMRDRSSNEQFF. The CDR3 DNA sequence: TGTGCCAGCAGTGAAGTCTTCGGGATGAGGGACAGATCTAGTAATGAGCAGTTCTTC.

The chain couples TRBV20-1 to TRBJ2-5; 8 bases match TRBD2. The end of the DNA fits TRBJ2-7 better, so the J call may be wrong. Germline V gene sequence: CDR1 DFQATT, CDR2 SNEGSKA (reference sequence). The CDR3 consists of 14 residues. This CDR3 is CSARATSVIHEQYF. In DNA, the CDR3 is TGCAGTGCTAGAGCGACTAGCGTAATCCACGAGCAGTACTTC.

A few counts support this clonotype. The chain has TRBV28 and TRBJ2-3; D could derive from TRBD1 or TRBD2 (5 bases each). The CDR3 is 13 residues long. Trimming left V 5 bases short and J 4 bases short, with 10 bases between. From germline, CDR1 is MDHEN and CDR2 SYDVKM. The CDR3 protein is CASSLRGADTQYF. The CDR3 nucleotides are TGTGCCAGCAGTCTCCGAGGGGCAGATACGCAGTATTTT.

The chain joins TRBV12-3 or TRBV12-4 to TRBJ1-1; tentative D call: TRBD1 (5 bases). The CDR3 totals 13 residues. The germline V and J ends were trimmed by 1 base and 5 bases, with 8 bases remaining between them. The CDR3 nucleotides read TGTGCCAGCAGTTTAGTGGACAATACTGAAGCTTTCTTT. Protein sequence: CASSLVDNTEAFF.

This clonotype has only a few counts. CDR3 loop: CASSLQSGEETQYF. The CDR3 DNA is TGTGCCAGCAGCTTACAATCTGGGGAGGAGACCCAGTACTTC. The J gene is TRBJ2-5, the V gene TRBV7-2; tentatively, D is TRBD2 (5 bases). Trimming removed 2 bases at V and 5 bases at J, with 12 bases between. The CDR3 length is 14 residues. Germline CDR1 reads SGHTA; CDR2 reads FQGNSA.

The gene calls are TRBV6-6 and TRBJ1-2; D not resolved. This CDR3 comprises 13 residues. CDR1 and CDR2 (germline): MNHNY, SVGAGI (reference sequence). The V and J ends lost 2 bases and 3 bases respectively, with 7 bases between them. The CDR3 loop is CASSYDGDYGYTF. The DNA for the CDR3 is TGTGCCAGCAGTTACGACGGGGACTATGGCTACACCTTC.

The genes are TRBV6-1 and TRBJ2-1; 8 bases line up with TRBD2. V lost 7 bases, J lost 7 bases, and 15 bases stayed unmatched. CDR1 is MNHNS and CDR2 is SASEGT in the germline V gene. The CDR3 has 16 residues. CDR3: CASTDWASGGPNEQFF. The CDR3 coding sequence is TGTGCCAGCACCGACTGGGCGTCGGGAGGGCCGAATGAGCAGTTCTTC.